Presented here are 9 T cell receptor beta chains from one specimen sequenced in a study of blood T cell repertoires in COVID-19. Produced via immunoSEQ multiplex PCR; TCRdb's table is partial and in-frame only. The sample lists a few hundred thousand clones; 70% to 90% were seen once. Input material: peripheral blood. The origin of the receptors is a woman in her 30s with active or convalescent COVID-19.

The rearrangement links TRBV4-2 to TRBJ2-5, with 8 bases lining up with TRBD2. The CDR3 runs 16 residues. The ends lost 0 bases at V and 3 bases at J; junction bases unmatched: 6. Looked up from germline, CDR1 is LGHNA and CDR2 is YNFKEQ. The CDR3 reads CASSQDLRGGEETQYF. CDR3 sequence (DNA): TGTGCCAGCAGCCAAGATCTCCGGGGGGGGGAAGAGACCCAGTACTTC.

The chain couples TRBV29-1 to TRBJ2-7, with TRBD2 matching over 13 bases. Trimming cost V 7 bases and J 6 bases; bases outside gene matches: 3. CDR1 is SQVTM and CDR2 is ANQGSEA in the germline V gene. This CDR3 contains 12 residues. CDR3 coding DNA: TGCAGCGGAACTAGCGGGGGGGTCGAGCAGTACTTC. It is translated as CSGTSGGVEQYF.

This chain joins TRBV7-9 and TRBJ2-1; 10 bases map to TRBD2. This CDR3 comprises 14 residues. CDR1 and CDR2 (germline): SEHNR, FQNEAQ (reference sequence). The trim removed 5 bases at V and 6 bases at J, leaving 4 bases unmatched. This CDR3 is CASSPSGGFNEQFF. DNA for the CDR3: TGTGCCAGCAGCCCTAGCGGGGGTTTCAATGAGCAGTTCTTC.

J is TRBJ1-1 and V is TRBV7-9; 11 nucleotides align to TRBD1. The V and J ends lost 5 bases and 2 bases, in that order; junction bases with no gene match: 7. The CDR3 runs to 16 residues. Germline CDR1 SEHNR, CDR2 FQNEAQ (reference sequence). CDR3 residues: CASSKGDRGGNTEAFF. The CDR3 DNA follows: TGTGCCAGCAGCAAAGGGGACAGGGGGGGCAACACTGAAGCTTTCTTT.

V gene TRBV2 combines with J gene TRBJ1-3; D possibly corresponds to TRBD1 (6 bases). Germline-derived CDR1 and CDR2 are SNHLY and FYNNEI. The length of the CDR3 is 13 residues. The V and J ends lost 5 bases and 9 bases respectively, with 14 bases between them. The CDR3 here is CASSQDSRGTIYF. Written as DNA, the CDR3 is TGTGCCAGCAGTCAGGACAGCCGGGGCACCATATATTTT.

The chain combines TRBV6-5 with TRBJ2-7, with TRBD1 matching 8 bases. Germline V gene lookup returns CDR1 MNHEY and CDR2 SVGAGI. This CDR3 is 14 amino acids long. Unmatched junction bases numbered 4, after V lost 1 base and J lost 5 bases. CDR3 coding DNA: TGTGCCAGCAGTTACTTGACAGGGGACGACGAGCAGTACTTC. It translates to CASSYLTGDDEQYF.

This clone was counted a single time. J is TRBJ2-7 and V is TRBV5-5; 8 bases align to TRBD1. This CDR3 region has 15 residues. Germline values: CDR1 SGHKS, CDR2 YYEKEE (reference sequence). V shed 4 bases, J shed 7 bases, and the junction held 13 bases outside the gene matches. The CDR3 reads CASSVRTGTLLEQYF. The CDR3 nucleotides read TGTGCCAGCAGCGTCCGGACAGGGACCCTCTTAGAGCAGTACTTC. Full variable domain (remainder filled in from reference TRBV5-5 and TRBJ2-7): DAGVTQSPTHLIKTRGQQVTLRCSPISGHKSVSWYQQVLGQGPQFIFQYYEKEERGRGNFPDRFSARQFPNYSSELNVNALLLGDSALYLCASSVRTGTLLEQYFGPGTRLTVT.

The rearrangement uses TRBV9 and TRBJ2-1; D not certain. The CDR3 length is 13 residues. Trimming left V 0 bases short and J 10 bases short, with 11 bases between. CDR1 SGDLS and CDR2 YYNGEE come from the germline V gene. DNA for the CDR3: TGTGCCAGCAGCGTAGTCGGATCCGGGGAGCAGTTCTTC. Amino acids: CASSVVGSGEQFF. The complete variable domain, with remaining parts taken from reference TRBV9 and TRBJ2-1, reads DSGVTQTPKHLITATGQRVTLRCSPRSGDLSVYWYQQSLDQGLQFLIQYYNGEERAKGNILERFSAQQFPDLHSELNLSSLELGDSALYFCASSVVGSGEQFFGPGTRLTVL.

The sample holds one count of this clone. The chain links TRBV7-9 to TRBJ1-2; TRBD1 might be the D (5 bases). The V end was cut by 1 base, the J end by 2 bases, with 8 bases between. CDR1 and CDR2 (germline): SEHNR, FQNEAQ (reference sequence). The CDR3 has 14 residues. The CDR3 sequence: CASSLGAGNYGYTF. CDR3 nucleotide sequence: TGTGCCAGCAGCTTAGGAGCAGGGAACTATGGCTACACCTTC. Full variable domain (remainder filled in from reference TRBV7-9 and TRBJ1-2): DTGVSQNPRHKITKRGQNVTFRCDPISEHNRLYWYRQTLGQGPEFLTYFQNEAQLEKSRLLSDRFSAERPKGSFSTLEIQRTEQGDSAMYLCASSLGAGNYGYTFGSGTRLTVV.